The 10 T cell receptor beta chains reported below all come from one sample, sequenced in a study of blood T cells in healthy people across ages. Next came a second PCR, run for about 7 to 12 cycles, which used a sample-barcoded 5' primer along with a J-beta primer mix. MiXCR, applied by TCRdb to the 5' RACE reads, yields one record per CDR3 protein. In the table there are 380,000 or so distinct CDR3 sequences, 45% to 65% of which are singletons. Sequenced: blood. The receptors were sampled from a man between 60 and 75 years old in good health.

The chain uses TRBV7-2 and TRBJ2-4; TRBD1 matches 7 bases. The J call could be wrong; TRBJ2-7 is a better fit for the DNA end. This CDR3 has 12 amino acids. CDR1 and CDR2 from the germline V gene are SGHTA and FQGNSA. The CDR3 coding sequence is TGTGCCAGCAGCTTAAGGGGGCGCGAGCAGTACTTC. It codes for CASSLRGREQYF.

This clonotype was seen a few times. The chain carries TRBV6-2 or TRBV6-3 and TRBJ1-2; D gene uncertain. This CDR3 contains 11 residues. The V end was cut by 7 bases, the J end by 7 bases, with 10 bases between. Germline values: CDR1 MNHEY, CDR2 SVGEGT. The CDR3 loop reads CASTSTGGYTF. DNA for the CDR3: TGTGCCAGCACTTCCACGGGTGGCTACACCTTC.

The chain combines TRBV5-1 with TRBJ2-1; no clear D gene. The CDR3 is made up of 13 amino acids. The ends were cut back, 0 bases at V and 11 bases at J, with 12 bases in the middle. The V gene's germline CDR1 is SGHRS and CDR2 YFSETQ. CDR3 coding DNA: TGCGCCAGCAGCTTGGGCTCGGAAAGGAAGCAGTTCTTC. Amino acids: CASSLGSERKQFF.

This chain uses TRBV6-5 with TRBJ2-5; 8 bases map to TRBD1. The J call may be in error: the DNA end matches TRBJ2-7 better. The CDR3 is 15 amino acids. Per germline, CDR1 MNHEY and CDR2 SVGAGI. The CDR3 sequence is CASRELGQGAYEQYF. CDR3 DNA: TGTGCCAGCAGGGAACTTGGACAGGGAGCCTACGAGCAGTACTTC.

In DNA, the CDR3 is TGTGCCAGCAGCTTAGCCACAGCTCAAAACCGGGGAGGGATCTATGGCTACACCTTC. Encoded protein: CASSLATAQNRGGIYGYTF. J is TRBJ1-2 and V is TRBV7-2, with no clear D. Trimming removed 0 bases from V and 4 bases from J, with 24 bases in between. CDR3 length: 19 amino acids. CDR1 and CDR2 (germline): SGHTA, FQGNSA.

The chain couples TRBV28 to TRBJ2-1, with D unresolved. The V end lost 6 bases, the J end lost 4 bases, and 10 bases lay between the germline ends. CDR1 is MDHEN and CDR2 is SYDVKM in the germline V gene. CDR3 length: 13 amino acids. CDR3 in amino acids: CASSTLMYNEQFF. The DNA of the CDR3 is TGTGCCAGCAGCACCCTCATGTACAATGAGCAGTTCTTC.

The chain has TRBV7-2 and TRBJ2-3; D is unresolved. The length of the CDR3 is 11 residues. Trimming removed 5 bases at V and 11 bases at J, with 11 bases between. Germline CDR1 is SGHTA and CDR2 is FQGNSA. This CDR3 reads CASSPLGMQYF. CDR3 DNA sequence: TGTGCCAGCAGCCCCCTGGGGATGCAGTATTTT.

The rearrangement links TRBV7-2 to TRBJ2-4, with a tentative D call TRBD1 (5 bases). The last part of the DNA fits TRBJ2-5 better; the J call may be wrong. Germline-derived CDR1 and CDR2 are SGHTA and FQGNSA. The CDR3 contains 13 residues. CDR3 DNA: TGTGCCAGCAGACGCAGGGCCCAAGAGACCCAGTACTTC. Its translation is CASRRRAQETQYF.

This chain connects TRBV30 to TRBJ2-1, with D perhaps TRBD2 (5 bases). This CDR3 is 13 amino acids long. Trimming left V 4 bases short and J 15 bases short, with 22 bases between. Germline V gives CDR1 GTSNPN, CDR2 SVGIG (reference sequence). This CDR3 reads CAWNQPNDRGPFF. Written as DNA, the CDR3 is TGTGCCTGGAACCAACCAAATGACCGAGGGCCGTTCTTC. Supplemented by reference TRBV30 and TRBJ2-1, the full variable domain reads SQTIHQWPATLVQPVGSPLSLECTVEGTSNPNLYWYRQAAGRGLQLLFYSVGIGQISSEVPQNLSASRPQDRQFILSSKKLLLSDSGFYLCAWNQPNDRGPFFGPGTRLTVL.

This clonotype was counted many times. This chain connects TRBV10-3 to TRBJ2-7; 7 positions match TRBD1. Trimming took 4 bases from V and 3 from J; bases not matched to a gene: 12. Germline CDR1 is ENHRY and CDR2 is SYGVKD. The CDR3 extends over 16 amino acids. The CDR3 reads CAISAYDRTGGYEQYF. CDR3 sequence (DNA): TGTGCCATCAGTGCCTACGACAGGACAGGTGGCTACGAGCAGTACTTC.